This TCR beta chain came from a study of blood T cell repertoires in COVID-19. Looking at the study overall: There were acute and convalescent COVID-19 samples, and they came from the United States, Italy and Spain. T cells, B-cell-depleted T cells, or PBMCs supplied cDNA or gDNA.

Trimming removed 3 bases from V and 2 bases from J, with 7 bases in between. The CDR3 covers 13 residues. Germline V gene data show CDR1 as SEHNR and CDR2 as FQNEAQ (reference sequence). Authors' analysis steps: Reference gene primers were amplified, and this amplification served to estimate nucleated cell counts. Here immunoSEQ multiplex PCR was the method, and the copy in TCRdb shows in-frame clones only, minus some. Clone size and V and J calls were adopted from that table, with D and trimming inferred from the DNA. The profile covers some 250,000 clones, with under 85% appearing a single time and roughly 2% taken by the ten largest.

The chain uses TRBV7-9 and TRBJ2-5; no clear D. The sequencing input was peripheral blood. This receptor was identified in a young man who had recovered from COVID-19. Here the CDR3 reads CASSFNFQETQYF. The CDR3 nucleotides read TGTGCCAGCAGCTTCAACTTTCAAGAGACCCAGTACTTC.